This T cell receptor beta chain was sequenced in a study of early T cells in non-severe SARS-CoV-2 infection. On the study more broadly: Sequencing targeted bulk RNA from unsorted whole blood, leaving chains unpaired. Study-level findings and limits: Matching against VDJdb likely underestimated virus-specific expansions, favoring anti-spike CD8.

As part of library construction, unique molecular identifiers were attached to individual cDNA molecules. One entry per CDR3 protein results from TCRdb running MiXCR on the 5' RACE reads. The sample yields just under 65,000 distinct CDR3 sequences, 8% to 9% seen once. Germline loops: CDR1 GTSNPN, CDR2 SVGIG (reference sequence). This CDR3 is 16 amino acids long. The V gene lost 0 bases and the J gene lost 0 bases, with 12 bases spanning the gap. The sample holds a few counts of this clonotype. What it binds is unknown. This TCR came from an adult who was a healthcare worker with PCR-confirmed SARS-CoV-2 infection or an uninfected control (not recorded which). J is TRBJ1-5 and V is TRBV30, with D perhaps TRBD1 (6 bases). The sample in question was whole blood, obtained at baseline. CDR3 loop: CAWSVGRGISNQPQHF. The DNA for the CDR3 is TGTGCCTGGAGTGTCGGCAGGGGAATTAGCAATCAGCCCCAGCATTTT.